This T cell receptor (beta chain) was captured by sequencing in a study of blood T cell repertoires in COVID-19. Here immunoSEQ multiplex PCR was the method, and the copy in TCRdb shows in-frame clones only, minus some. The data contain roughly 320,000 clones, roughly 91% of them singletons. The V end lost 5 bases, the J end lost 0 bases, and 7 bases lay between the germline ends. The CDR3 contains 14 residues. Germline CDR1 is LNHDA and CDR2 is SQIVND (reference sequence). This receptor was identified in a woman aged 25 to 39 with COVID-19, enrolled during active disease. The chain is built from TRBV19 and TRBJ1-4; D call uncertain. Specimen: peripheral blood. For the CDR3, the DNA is TGTGCCAGTAGTGCGAAAGCAACTAATGAAAAACTGTTTTTT. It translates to CASSAKATNEKLFF.